This TCR beta chain emerged from a study of control samples from healthy donors and cancer patients. V dropped 5 bases and J dropped 6 bases, with 19 bases sitting between them. The CDR3 spans 15 residues. Per germline, CDR1 SGHAT and CDR2 FQNNGV. Profiling relied on immunoSEQ multiplex PCR, and the TCRdb table lists in-frame clones only, not all of them. The table has about 160,000 clones, roughly 90% seen once. Sample: blood. This TCR was recovered from a man aged 25 to 40 in good health. V usage is TRBV11-2 and J usage is TRBJ1-1; the D is unclear. CDR3 region: CASSIRPAKGAEAFF. The CDR3 nucleotides read TGTGCCAGCAGCATACGACCGGCCAAGGGTGCTGAAGCTTTCTTT.